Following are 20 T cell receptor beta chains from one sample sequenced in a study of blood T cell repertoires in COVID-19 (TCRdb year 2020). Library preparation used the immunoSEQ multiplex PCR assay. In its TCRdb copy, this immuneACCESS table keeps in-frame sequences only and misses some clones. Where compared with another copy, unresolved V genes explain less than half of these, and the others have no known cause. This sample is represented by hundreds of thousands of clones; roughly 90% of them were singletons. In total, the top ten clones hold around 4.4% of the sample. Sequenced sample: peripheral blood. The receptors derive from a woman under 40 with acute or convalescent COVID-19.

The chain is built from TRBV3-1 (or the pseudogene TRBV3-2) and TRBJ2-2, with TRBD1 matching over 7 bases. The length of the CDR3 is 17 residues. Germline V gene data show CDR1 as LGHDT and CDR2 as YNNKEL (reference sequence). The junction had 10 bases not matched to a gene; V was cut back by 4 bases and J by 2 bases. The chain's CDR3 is CASSRGSGTVNTGELFF. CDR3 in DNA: TGTGCCAGCAGCCGGGGTTCCGGGACAGTCAACACCGGGGAGCTGTTTTTT.

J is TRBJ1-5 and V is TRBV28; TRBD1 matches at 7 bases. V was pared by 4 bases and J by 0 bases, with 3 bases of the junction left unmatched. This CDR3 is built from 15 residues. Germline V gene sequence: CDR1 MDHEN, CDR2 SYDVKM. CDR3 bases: TGTGCCAGCAGTTACAGGGGATATAGCAATCAGCCCCAGCATTTT. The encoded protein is CASSYRGYSNQPQHF.

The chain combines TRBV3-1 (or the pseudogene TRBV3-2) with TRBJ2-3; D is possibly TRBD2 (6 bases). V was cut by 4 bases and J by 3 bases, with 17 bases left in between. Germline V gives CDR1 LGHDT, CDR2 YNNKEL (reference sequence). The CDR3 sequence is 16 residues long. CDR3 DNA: TGTGCCAGCAGCCGCGTAGGAGGGAGGTGGACAGATACGCAGTATTTT. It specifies CASSRVGGRWTDTQYF.

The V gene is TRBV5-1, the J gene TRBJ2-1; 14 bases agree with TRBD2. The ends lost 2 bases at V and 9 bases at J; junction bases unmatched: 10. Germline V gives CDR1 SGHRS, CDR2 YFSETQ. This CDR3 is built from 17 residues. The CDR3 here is CASSLAPGTSGGSEQFF. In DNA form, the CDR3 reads TGCGCCAGCAGCTTAGCCCCCGGGACTAGCGGGGGTAGTGAGCAGTTCTTC.

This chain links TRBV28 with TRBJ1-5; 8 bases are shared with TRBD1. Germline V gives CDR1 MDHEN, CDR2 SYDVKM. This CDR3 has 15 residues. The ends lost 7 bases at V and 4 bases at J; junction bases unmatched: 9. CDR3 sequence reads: CASTYTGGQNQPQHF. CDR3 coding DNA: TGTGCCAGCACATATACAGGGGGGCAGAATCAGCCCCAGCATTTT.

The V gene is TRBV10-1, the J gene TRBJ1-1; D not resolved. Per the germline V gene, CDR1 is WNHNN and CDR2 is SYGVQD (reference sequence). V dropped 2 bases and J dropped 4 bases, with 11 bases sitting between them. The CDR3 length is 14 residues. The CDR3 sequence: CASSEGSEGTEAFF. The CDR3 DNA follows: TGCGCCAGCAGTGAGGGGTCTGAGGGCACTGAAGCTTTCTTT.

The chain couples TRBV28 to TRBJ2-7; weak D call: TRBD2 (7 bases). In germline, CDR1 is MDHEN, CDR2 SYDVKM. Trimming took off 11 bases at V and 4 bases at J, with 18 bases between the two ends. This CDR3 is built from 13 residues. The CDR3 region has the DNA TGTGCCGGGTCTGGGGGGGGCTCATACGAGCAGTACTTC. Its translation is CAGSGGGSYEQYF.

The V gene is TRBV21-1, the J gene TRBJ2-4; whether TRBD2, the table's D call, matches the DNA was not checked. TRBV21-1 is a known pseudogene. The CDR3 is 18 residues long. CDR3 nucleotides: TGTGCCAGCAGCAAATTGGTCACCCTACCCGGAGGTAAAAACATTCAGTACTTC. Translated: CASSKLVTLPGGKNIQYF.

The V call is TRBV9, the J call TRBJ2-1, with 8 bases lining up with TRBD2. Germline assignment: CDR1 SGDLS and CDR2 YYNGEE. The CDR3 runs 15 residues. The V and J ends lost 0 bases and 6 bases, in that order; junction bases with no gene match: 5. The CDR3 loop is CASSVAGGPGNEQFF. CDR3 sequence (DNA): TGTGCCAGCAGCGTAGCGGGGGGGCCCGGCAATGAGCAGTTCTTC. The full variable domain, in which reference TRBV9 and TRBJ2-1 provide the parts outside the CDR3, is DSGVTQTPKHLITATGQRVTLRCSPRSGDLSVYWYQQSLDQGLQFLIQYYNGEERAKGNILERFSAQQFPDLHSELNLSSLELGDSALYFCASSVAGGPGNEQFFGPGTRLTVL.

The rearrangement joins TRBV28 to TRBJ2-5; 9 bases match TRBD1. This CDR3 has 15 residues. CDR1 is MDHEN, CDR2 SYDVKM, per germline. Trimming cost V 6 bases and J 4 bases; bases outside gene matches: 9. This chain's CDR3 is CASSLTTGGTETQYF. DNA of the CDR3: TGTGCCAGCAGCCTAACTACAGGGGGCACAGAGACCCAGTACTTC. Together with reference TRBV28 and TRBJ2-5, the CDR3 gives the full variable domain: DVKVTQSSRYLVKRTGEKVFLECVQDMDHENMFWYRQDPGLGLRLIYFSYDVKMKEKGDIPEGYSVSREKKERFSLILESASTNQTSMYLCASSLTTGGTETQYFGPGTRLLVL.

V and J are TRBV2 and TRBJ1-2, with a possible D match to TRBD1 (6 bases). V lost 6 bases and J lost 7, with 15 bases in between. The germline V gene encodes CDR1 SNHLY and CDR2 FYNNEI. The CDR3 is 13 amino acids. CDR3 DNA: TGTGCCAGCAGAGACGGGAGGGGGGCTGGCTACACCTTC. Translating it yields CASRDGRGAGYTF.

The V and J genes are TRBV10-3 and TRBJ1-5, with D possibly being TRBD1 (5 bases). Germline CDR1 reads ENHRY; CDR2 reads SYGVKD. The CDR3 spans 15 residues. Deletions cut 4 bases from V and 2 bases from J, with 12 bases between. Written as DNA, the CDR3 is TGTGCCATCAGTGCGGGTCCGACAGGCAATCAGCCCCAGCATTTT. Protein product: CAISAGPTGNQPQHF.

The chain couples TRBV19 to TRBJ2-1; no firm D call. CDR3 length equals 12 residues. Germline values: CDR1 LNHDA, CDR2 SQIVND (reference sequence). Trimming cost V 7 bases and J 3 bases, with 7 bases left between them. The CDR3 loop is CASKHSYNEQFF. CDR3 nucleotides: TGTGCCAGTAAACACAGCTACAATGAGCAGTTCTTC.

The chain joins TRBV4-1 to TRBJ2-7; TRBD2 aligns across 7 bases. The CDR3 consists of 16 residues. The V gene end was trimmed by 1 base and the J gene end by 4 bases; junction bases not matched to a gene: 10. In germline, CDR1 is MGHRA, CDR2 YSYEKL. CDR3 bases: TGCGCCAGCAGCCAAGGTTGGGCATTCGGGAGGTACGAGCAGTACTTC. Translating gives CASSQGWAFGRYEQYF.

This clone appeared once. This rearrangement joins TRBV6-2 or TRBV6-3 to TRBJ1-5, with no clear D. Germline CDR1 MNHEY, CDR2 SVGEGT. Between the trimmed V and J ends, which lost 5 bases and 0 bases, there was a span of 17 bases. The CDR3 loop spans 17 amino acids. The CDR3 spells CASSATGSRGSNQPQHF. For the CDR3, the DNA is TGTGCCAGCAGTGCCACCGGGTCTCGGGGTAGCAATCAGCCCCAGCATTTT.

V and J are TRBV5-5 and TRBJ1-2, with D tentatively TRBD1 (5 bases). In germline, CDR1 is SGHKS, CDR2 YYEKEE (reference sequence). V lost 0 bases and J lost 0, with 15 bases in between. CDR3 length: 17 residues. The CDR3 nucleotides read TGTGCCAGCAGCTTGGCCCCGGGACTCTATACTAACTATGGCTACACCTTC. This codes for CASSLAPGLYTNYGYTF.

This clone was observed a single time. The CDR3 sequence is CASGRTGGGQPQHF. DNA for the CDR3: TGTGCCAGCGGGCGGACAGGGGGCGGTCAGCCCCAGCATTTT. This chain uses TRBV28 with TRBJ1-5; 11 bases agree with TRBD1. The CDR3 has 14 amino acids. CDR1 and CDR2 (germline): MDHEN, SYDVKM. V lost 8 bases and J lost 6; bases outside the gene matches: 6.

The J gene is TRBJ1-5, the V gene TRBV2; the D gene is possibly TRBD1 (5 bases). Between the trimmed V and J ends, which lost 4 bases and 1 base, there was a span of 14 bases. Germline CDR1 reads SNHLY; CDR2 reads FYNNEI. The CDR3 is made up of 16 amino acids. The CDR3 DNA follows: TGTGCCAGCAGTGTTAGGGTTAGGGGAAGCAATCAGCCCCAGCATTTT. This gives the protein CASSVRVRGSNQPQHF.

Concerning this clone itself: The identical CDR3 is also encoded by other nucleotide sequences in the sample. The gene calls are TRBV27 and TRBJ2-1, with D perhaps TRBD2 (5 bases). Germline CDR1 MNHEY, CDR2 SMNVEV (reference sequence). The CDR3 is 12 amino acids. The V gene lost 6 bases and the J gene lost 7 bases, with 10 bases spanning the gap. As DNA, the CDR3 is TGTGCCAGCAGCTTGTCGGGGAATGAGCAGTTCTTC. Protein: CASSLSGNEQFF.

Written as DNA, the CDR3 is TGTGCCAGCATATCGAGCGGGGGCGTGTCCAATGAGCAGTTCTTC. The encoded protein is CASISSGGVSNEQFF. The rearrangement links TRBV6-5 to TRBJ2-1; 8 positions agree with TRBD2. CDR3 length: 15 residues. Trimming at V came to 7 bases and at J to 6 bases, leaving 11 bases not matched to a gene. CDR1 and CDR2 (germline): MNHEY, SVGAGI.